This T cell receptor beta chain was sequenced for a study of cytomegalovirus exposure and HLA in healthy donors. In the study overall: The approximately 120 validation repertoires and the approximately 700 first-cohort repertoires shared a platform, a later analysis reported.

From germline, CDR1 is LNHDA and CDR2 SQIVND (reference sequence). This CDR3 region has 14 residues. Trimming took 6 bases from V and 4 from J; bases not matched to a gene: 7. Measured with immunoSEQ multiplex PCR; TCRdb has only the in-frame clones, and not every one. The repertoire holds 150,000 or so clones, with 70% to 90% as singletons. Sequenced input: PBMCs. This sequence originates from a woman aged 25-40 years in good health and CMV-seropositive. The chain uses TRBV19 and TRBJ1-2; 8 bases are a match to TRBD1. The CDR3 DNA reads TGTGCCAGTAGCCCACGGACAGGGATCTATGGCTACACCTTC. Translating it yields CASSPRTGIYGYTF.